This T cell receptor (beta chain) stems from a study of technical replicates of blood from a few donors. Germline lookup yields CDR1 SGHRS and CDR2 YFSETQ. This CDR3 region has 15 residues. The V segment lost 4 bases and the J segment 3 bases; nucleotides outside the gene matches: 9. Here immunoSEQ multiplex PCR was the method, and the copy in TCRdb shows in-frame clones only, minus some. The table shows tens of thousands of clones, with about 94% occurring only once. Sequenced: T cells isolated from PBMCs. The receptor was derived from a human donor in good health. V usage is TRBV5-1 and J usage is TRBJ2-7, with 8 bases that match TRBD2. The CDR3 sequence is CASSPIAGPIYEQYF. The CDR3 DNA reads TGCGCCAGCAGCCCCATAGCGGGGCCGATCTACGAGCAGTACTTC.